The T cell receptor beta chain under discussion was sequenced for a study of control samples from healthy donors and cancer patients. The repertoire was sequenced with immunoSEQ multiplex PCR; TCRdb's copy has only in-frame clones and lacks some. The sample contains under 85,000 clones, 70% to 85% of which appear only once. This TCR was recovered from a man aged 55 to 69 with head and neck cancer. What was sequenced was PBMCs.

CDR3 nucleotides: TGTGCCAGCAGTTACTCTGGACTAGCGGCCTACAATGAGCAGTTCTTC. Protein sequence: CASSYSGLAAYNEQFF. The chain links TRBV27 to TRBJ2-1; 10 nucleotides agree with TRBD2. Germline trimming cut 4 bases from V and 2 bases from J; bases unmatched to any gene: 5. The CDR3 has 16 residues. In germline, CDR1 is MNHEY, CDR2 SMNVEV (reference sequence).